Below, one TCR beta chain is given with its context. No antigen is known for it. The data were obtained in a study of T cells in Graves' hyperthyroidism and ophthalmopathy. Study results and limitations: The model's output predicted ophthalmopathy at a median of about 6.5 months prior to onset. A model of 13 V-J features distinguished ophthalmopathy from stable hyperthyroidism.

Ophthalmopathy patients had moderate-to-severe active disease, CAS ≥3, NOSPECS ≥4, and disease duration under 3 months. Uncontrolled infections, other autoimmune diseases, pregnancy or lactation led to exclusion of patients. Germline V gene lookup returns CDR1 LNHNV and CDR2 YYDKDF (reference sequence). The CDR3 spans 15 residues. The V end was cut by 0 bases, the J end by 3 bases, with 9 bases between. Using RNA transcripts as the source, TCR beta CDR3 regions were amplified. A set of HTBI primers served as the primers for a first-round RT-PCR of the TCR CDR3. TCRdb re-derived calls from the multiplex PCR reads in MiXCR, one entry per CDR3 protein. The sample carries 560,000 or so distinct CDR3 sequences, 20% recorded once.

Sequenced sample: blood. This rearrangement joins TRBV15 to TRBJ2-4; tentative D call: TRBD2 (6 bases). The receptor comes from a man in his forties with Graves' ophthalmopathy. CDR3 sequence reads: CATSRDRRDKNIQYF. The DNA of the CDR3 is TGTGCCACCAGCAGAGATCGGCGGGACAAAAACATTCAGTACTTC.